A single sample is the source of the 3 T cell receptor beta chains below, sequenced in a study of shared T cell receptors in the human thymus. The protocol was immunoSEQ multiplex PCR, while the TCRdb copy is restricted to in-frame clones and leaves out a portion. In the table there are hundreds of thousands of clones, 80% to 90% of which are singletons. This same sample was also part of a study on human thymus T cells.

The sample consisted of thymocytes. The receptors stem from a girl under two years old with a congenital heart defect.

V gene TRBV14 combines with J gene TRBJ2-2, with D unclear. CDR1 and CDR2 (germline): SGHDN, FVKESK. This CDR3 is 15 amino acids long. Trimming removed 4 bases from V and 0 bases from J, with 9 bases in between. The CDR3 loop is CASSPVAANTGELFF. CDR3 in DNA: TGTGCCAGCAGCCCTGTGGCTGCGAACACCGGGGAGCTGTTTTTT.

The chain joins TRBV5-1 to TRBJ1-1; no clear D gene. Trimming left V 0 bases short and J 2 bases short, with 14 bases between. The CDR3 loop spans 16 amino acids. The germline CDR1 and CDR2 sequences are SGHRS and YFSETQ. Here the CDR3 DNA reads TGCGCCAGCAGCTTGGCCGTGGGCAGCATTAACACTGAAGCTTTCTTT. It encodes CASSLAVGSINTEAFF.

The rearrangement uses TRBV27 and TRBJ1-6; 8 nucleotides match TRBD1. The CDR3 is made up of 17 amino acids. Germline V CDR1 and CDR2: MNHEY, SMNVEV (reference sequence). V dropped 3 bases and J dropped 4; count of bases not matched to a gene: 8. Here the CDR3 reads CASSFRGQGRYNSPLHF. CDR3 in DNA: TGTGCCAGCAGTTTCCGAGGACAGGGTAGATATAATTCACCCCTCCACTTT.